The 17 T cell receptor beta chains in this list originate from one sample, sequenced in a study of shared clonotypes between healthy human individuals. Only in-frame clones appear in the TCRdb table, and some are missing; sequencing was by immunoSEQ multiplex PCR. The sample shows 2.5 million or so clones, around 90% of them seen only once. Sequencing was performed on naive CD4+ T cells sorted from blood. Subset specified: CD45RA+ positively selected. Receptor source: a man in his late teens or twenties in good health.

The chain has TRBV7-2 and TRBJ2-3, with D maybe TRBD2 (5 bases). This CDR3 region has 16 residues. Between the trimmed V and J ends, which lost 6 bases and 2 bases, there was a span of 18 bases. CDR1 is SGHTA, CDR2 FQGNSA, per germline. CDR3 DNA: TGTGCCAGCAGTCCCGGGTGGAGACTAAACACAGATACGCAGTATTTT. This codes for CASSPGWRLNTDTQYF.

The chain carries TRBV29-1 and TRBJ1-1; no reliable D call. The CDR3 totals 11 residues. V gave up 4 bases and J gave up 4 bases, with 7 bases separating them. Looked up from germline, CDR1 is SQVTM and CDR2 is ANQGSEA. The CDR3 loop reads CSVAGLTEAFF. CDR3 bases: TGCAGCGTTGCCGGGCTCACTGAAGCTTTCTTT. The full variable domain, its missing parts supplied by reference TRBV29-1 and TRBJ1-1, is SAVISQKPSRDICQRGTSLTIQCQVDSQVTMMFWYRQQPGQSLTLIATANQGSEATYESGFVIDKFPISRPNLTFSTLTVSNMSPEDSSIYLCSVAGLTEAFFGQGTRLTVV.

The chain employs TRBV6-6 and TRBJ2-2, with 7 bases that match TRBD1. The CDR3 length is 15 residues. CDR1 and CDR2 (germline): MNHNY, SVGAGI (reference sequence). V lost 8 bases, J lost 4 bases, and 10 bases stayed unmatched. CDR3 DNA sequence: TGTGCCAGCGTACCGGGACAGAGAACCACCGGGGAGCTGTTTTTT. It yields the protein CASVPGQRTTGELFF.

This chain joins TRBV5-1 and TRBJ1-3; D uncertain. Per the germline V gene, CDR1 is SGHRS and CDR2 is YFSETQ. V dropped 0 bases and J dropped 0 bases, with 10 bases sitting between them. The CDR3 loop spans 16 amino acids. The CDR3 coding sequence is TGCGCCAGCAGCTTGGACTATCCAACCTCTGGAAACACCATATATTTT. This translates into CASSLDYPTSGNTIYF.

This chain uses TRBV30 with TRBJ1-5, with D perhaps TRBD1 (5 bases). Trimming took 0 bases from V and 4 from J, leaving 10 bases between them. CDR1 is GTSNPN, CDR2 SVGIG, per germline (reference sequence). The CDR3 has 14 residues. CDR3 region: CAWSVQRGNQPQHF. The CDR3 region has the DNA TGTGCCTGGAGTGTACAGAGGGGTAATCAGCCCCAGCATTTT.

The genes are TRBV20-1 and TRBJ1-2; no firm D call. The germline V and J ends were trimmed by 3 bases and 5 bases, with 7 bases remaining between them. The germline gives CDR1 DFQATT, CDR2 SNEGSKA (reference sequence). The CDR3 length is 11 residues. CDR3 nucleotides: TGCAGTGCTAGTGTCGTTTATGGCTACACCTTC. It translates to CSASVVYGYTF.

This clone was found once. The chain carries TRBV6-1 and TRBJ2-7; 14 bases are shared with TRBD2. J gave up 4 bases and V 5 bases, and 4 bases lay outside the gene matches. CDR1 MNHNS and CDR2 SASEGT come from the germline V gene. The CDR3 is 15 residues long. The CDR3 loop is CASSRLAGGQYEQYF. The CDR3 region has the DNA TGTGCCAGCAGTCGACTAGCGGGGGGGCAATACGAGCAGTACTTC.

This chain connects TRBV7-9 to TRBJ1-2, with D possibly being TRBD1 (5 bases). V gave up 4 bases and J gave up 6 bases, with 12 bases separating them. This CDR3 is built from 13 residues. Germline values: CDR1 SEHNR, CDR2 FQNEAQ (reference sequence). The CDR3 protein is CASSSHGGDGYTF. The CDR3 nucleotides read TGTGCCAGCAGCTCCCATGGAGGGGATGGCTACACCTTC.

A few counts support this clone. J is TRBJ1-1 and V is TRBV10-3; no firm D call. Trimming removed 2 bases at V and 8 bases at J, with 9 bases between. The length of the CDR3 is 12 residues. Germline V CDR1 and CDR2: ENHRY, SYGVKD. The CDR3 reads CAISEASTEAFF. DNA of the CDR3: TGTGCCATCAGTGAGGCCAGCACAGAAGCTTTCTTT.

Comment on this clone: Other DNA sequences within the sample encode an identical CDR3. The chain is built from TRBV29-1 and TRBJ1-6; D is unresolved. V lost 4 bases and J lost 4, with 8 bases in between. The CDR3 totals 13 residues. Germline values: CDR1 SQVTM, CDR2 ANQGSEA. The CDR3 nucleotides are TGCAGCGTTGGTCAGGATTATAATTCACCCCTCCACTTT. Translating gives CSVGQDYNSPLHF.

This sequence joins TRBV28 and TRBJ1-4; 8 nucleotides line up with TRBD1. V shed 2 bases, J shed 13 bases, and the junction held 6 bases outside the gene matches. Germline CDR1 reads MDHEN; CDR2 reads SYDVKM. The CDR3 covers 13 residues. The CDR3 DNA is TGTGCCAGCAGTTTACAGGGGGCGAATCGACTGTTTTTT. It translates to CASSLQGANRLFF.

The chain carries TRBV28 and TRBJ2-7; TRBD1 matches 9 bases. The CDR3 consists of 16 residues. With 6 bases clipped from V and 4 bases from J, the junction kept 13 bases outside the gene matches. CDR1 and CDR2 from the germline V gene are MDHEN and SYDVKM. Here the CDR3 reads CASSPQPDRGRYEQYF. CDR3 coding DNA: TGTGCCAGCAGCCCACAACCCGACAGGGGGAGGTACGAGCAGTACTTC.

Worth noting for this clone: This sample includes further DNA sequences coding for the same CDR3. The chain links TRBV19 to TRBJ1-4; 7 nucleotides agree with TRBD1. Losses at the gene ends were 9 bases for V and 8 bases for J; bases not matched to a gene: 9. The CDR3 covers 13 residues. Germline V gene sequence: CDR1 LNHDA, CDR2 SQIVND (reference sequence). CDR3 in DNA: TGTGCCAGCACGACAGGGCTAAGGGAAAAACTGTTTTTT. Translating gives CASTTGLREKLFF.

V usage is TRBV19 and J usage is TRBJ2-2, with a weak D call TRBD2 (7 bases). The CDR3 covers 14 residues. V was clipped by 7 bases and J by 4 bases, with 13 bases between them. Germline CDR1 reads LNHDA; CDR2 reads SQIVND (reference sequence). The CDR3 is CASILGGGTGELFF. The CDR3 DNA reads as TGTGCCAGTATCTTGGGAGGGGGCACCGGGGAGCTGTTTTTT.

V is TRBV2 and J is TRBJ1-2; the match to TRBD1 covers 7 bases. The CDR3 is made up of 14 amino acids. Germline V lookup: CDR1 SNHLY, CDR2 FYNNEI. Losses at the gene ends were 6 bases for V and 4 bases for J; bases not matched to a gene: 8. The CDR3 protein is CASSQTGQSYGYTF. The CDR3 DNA reads TGTGCCAGCAGCCAAACGGGACAGAGCTATGGCTACACCTTC.

This clone has only one observation. J is TRBJ1-4 and V is TRBV19; the D is unclear. This CDR3 comprises 13 residues. Trimming cost V 6 bases and J 5 bases, with 10 bases left between them. The germline V gene encodes CDR1 LNHDA and CDR2 SQIVND (reference sequence). The chain's CDR3 is CASRVIPNEKLFF. CDR3 bases: TGTGCCAGTAGAGTTATCCCCAATGAAAAACTGTTTTTT.

Remarks on this clone: This specimen includes other DNA sequences encoding the same CDR3. This rearrangement joins TRBV6-5 to TRBJ2-1, with D perhaps being TRBD1 or TRBD2 (5 bases each). This CDR3 has 16 amino acids. The V gene's germline CDR1 is MNHEY and CDR2 SVGAGI. Trimming took 0 bases from V and 4 from J, leaving 13 bases between them. The CDR3 sequence: CASSYSTGAGYNEQFF. The CDR3 coding sequence is TGTGCCAGCAGTTACTCGACCGGGGCCGGGTACAATGAGCAGTTCTTC.